There are many counts of the clone carrying this T cell receptor (beta chain). The antigen is not known. These data belong to a study of CD8 T cells in ankylosing spondylitis. Trimming left V 6 bases short and J 3 bases short, with 12 bases between. The CDR3 length is 13 residues. Germline CDR1 is DFQATT and CDR2 is SNEGSKA (reference sequence). Study-level results: Within ankylosing spondylitis blood, a TCR beta motif made up of several highly homologous variants appeared to be characteristic. The clones that were linked to disease were reported to be significantly enriched in matched synovial fluid samples from ankylosing spondylitis patients.

Molecular-barcoded quantitative 5'-RACE produced these TCR beta libraries. MiXCR, run by TCRdb on the 5' RACE reads, gives a single entry per CDR3 protein. The table lists about 460,000 distinct CDR3 sequences, approximately 5% of them singletons, with under 4.5% in the top ten. The rearrangement joins TRBV20-1 to TRBJ2-1; the D is unclear. Sequences were obtained from blood, either unsorted or a sorted T cell fraction (not recorded which). The source of this sequence is a male donor with ankylosing spondylitis. CDR3 protein: CSANRNYYNEQFF. The CDR3 coding sequence is TGCAGTGCAAACCGAAACTACTACAATGAGCAGTTCTTC.